This TCR beta chain appears in the sequencing data of a study of T cell repertoires in cytomegalovirus infection. Broader study findings: HLA-C-restricted TCR beta clonotypes specific for CMV led the ex vivo response.

The CDR3 runs 14 residues. Trimming took 5 bases from V and 2 from J; bases not matched to a gene: 4. CDR1 MNHNY and CDR2 SVGAGI come from the germline V gene (reference sequence). This clonotype was detected only a few times. Its antigen remains unidentified. Each CDR3 protein gets one entry after TCRdb re-called the reads with MiXCR. This table has hundreds of thousands of distinct CDR3 sequences, approximately 32% appearing once. The sequencing here drew on cultured PBMCs, taken from culture after CMV antigen stimulation. The rearrangement joins TRBV6-6 to TRBJ2-3; TRBD1 agrees at 7 bases. The clonotype was recovered from a human donor in good health (CMV status not recorded). Some clones in this sample may be carry-over from other donors' samples. The DNA of the CDR3 is TGTGCCAGCAGTGACAAGGGGGCCACAGATACGCAGTATTTT. Its translation is CASSDKGATDTQYF.